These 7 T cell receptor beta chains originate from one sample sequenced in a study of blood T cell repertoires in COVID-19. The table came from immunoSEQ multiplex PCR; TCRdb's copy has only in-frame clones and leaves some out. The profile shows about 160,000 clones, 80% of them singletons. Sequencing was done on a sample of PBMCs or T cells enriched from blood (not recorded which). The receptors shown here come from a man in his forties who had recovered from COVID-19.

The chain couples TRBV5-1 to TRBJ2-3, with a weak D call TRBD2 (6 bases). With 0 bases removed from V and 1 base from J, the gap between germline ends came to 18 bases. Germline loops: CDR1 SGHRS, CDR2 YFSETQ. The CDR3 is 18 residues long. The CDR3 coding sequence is TGCGCCAGCAGCTTGGGAGGGGTCGGGACTTCGGGCACAGATACGCAGTATTTT. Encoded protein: CASSLGGVGTSGTDTQYF.

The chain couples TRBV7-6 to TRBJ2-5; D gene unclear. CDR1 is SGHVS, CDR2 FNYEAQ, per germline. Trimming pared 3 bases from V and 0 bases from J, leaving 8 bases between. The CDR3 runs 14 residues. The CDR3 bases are TGTGCCAGCAGCTTTACCAGAAACCAAGAGACCCAGTACTTC. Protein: CASSFTRNQETQYF.

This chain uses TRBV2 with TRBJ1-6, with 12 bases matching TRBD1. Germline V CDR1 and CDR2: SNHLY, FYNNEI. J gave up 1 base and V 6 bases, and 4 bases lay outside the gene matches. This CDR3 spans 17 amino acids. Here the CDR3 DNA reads TGTGCCAGCAGCCGGGACAGGGGGCCTTCCTATAATTCACCCCTCCACTTT. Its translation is CASSRDRGPSYNSPLHF.

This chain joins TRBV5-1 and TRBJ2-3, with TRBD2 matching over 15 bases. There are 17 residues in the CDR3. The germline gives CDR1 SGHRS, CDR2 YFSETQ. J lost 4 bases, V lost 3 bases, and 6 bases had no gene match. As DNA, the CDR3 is TGCGCCAGCAGCTCAGGACTAGCGGGGGGGACAGCAGATACGCAGTATTTT. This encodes CASSSGLAGGTADTQYF.

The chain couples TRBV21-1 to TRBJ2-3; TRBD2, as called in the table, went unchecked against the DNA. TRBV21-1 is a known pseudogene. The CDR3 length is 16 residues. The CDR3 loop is CASTSKVRSAEDTQYF. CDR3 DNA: TGTGCCAGCACCTCAAAGGTTCGGAGCGCAGAAGATACGCAGTATTTT.

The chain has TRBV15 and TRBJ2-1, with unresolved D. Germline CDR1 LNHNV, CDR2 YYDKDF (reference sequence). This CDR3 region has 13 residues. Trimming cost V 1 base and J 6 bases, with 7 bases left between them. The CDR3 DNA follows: TGTGCCACCAGCAGAGGAGAGTCCAATGAGCAGTTCTTC. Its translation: CATSRGESNEQFF.

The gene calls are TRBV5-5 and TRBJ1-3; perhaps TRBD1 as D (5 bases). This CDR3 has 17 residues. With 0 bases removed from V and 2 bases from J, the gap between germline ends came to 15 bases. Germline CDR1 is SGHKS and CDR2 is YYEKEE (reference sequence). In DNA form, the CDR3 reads TGTGCCAGCAGCTTGGAGCAGGGCGGAGCCGCTGGAAACACCATATATTTT. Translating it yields CASSLEQGGAAGNTIYF.